One and the same sample provided the 4 T cell receptor beta chains below, sequenced in a study of T cells after yellow fever vaccination. From the 5' RACE reads, TCRdb called clonotypes with MiXCR, one entry per CDR3 protein. The table shows 25,000 to 35,000 distinct CDR3 sequences, with 5% occurring only once. Sequencing was performed on CD8+ T cells sorted from PBMCs, taken 10 days after the yellow fever booster vaccination. The receptors here all came from a young man who received the YFV17D yellow fever vaccine.

V and J are TRBV7-8 and TRBJ2-7, with a weak D call TRBD1 (6 bases). Trimming shortened V by 3 bases and J by 0 bases, and 12 bases separated the two germline ends. The CDR3 totals 15 residues. Germline V gene lookup returns CDR1 SGHVS and CDR2 FQNEAQ. The CDR3 DNA sequence: TGTGCCAGCAGCTTGTGGACAGCCTCCTCCTACGAGCAGTACTTC. It translates to CASSLWTASSYEQYF.

This clonotype has at least ten counts. The V gene is TRBV15, the J gene TRBJ2-7; tentatively, D is TRBD1 (6 bases). Trimming took 1 base from V and 7 from J, leaving 11 bases between them. The CDR3 runs to 13 residues. CDR1 and CDR2 (germline): LNHNV, YYDKDF (reference sequence). CDR3: CATSRVGTGEQYF. The CDR3 nucleotides are TGTGCCACCAGCAGAGTTGGCACAGGGGAGCAGTACTTC.

This clonotype was found many times. The genes are TRBV6-5 and TRBJ2-1, with 11 nucleotides matching TRBD2. Per the germline V gene, CDR1 is MNHEY and CDR2 is SVGAGI. The CDR3 has 15 residues. After removal of 6 bases from V and 8 bases from J, the junction contained 9 bases not matched to a gene. The CDR3 region is CASSLISGRGDEQFF. The DNA for the CDR3 is TGTGCCAGCAGCCTTATTAGCGGGAGGGGCGATGAGCAGTTCTTC.

This clonotype has at least ten counts. V gene TRBV2 combines with J gene TRBJ2-7; 9 nucleotides align to TRBD1. The CDR3 has 14 residues. The junction had 6 bases not matched to a gene; V was cut back by 7 bases and J by 2 bases. CDR1 is SNHLY, CDR2 FYNNEI, per germline. The CDR3 loop is CASKGQGSPYEQYF. The CDR3, as DNA: TGTGCCAGCAAGGGACAGGGTAGCCCCTACGAGCAGTACTTC.